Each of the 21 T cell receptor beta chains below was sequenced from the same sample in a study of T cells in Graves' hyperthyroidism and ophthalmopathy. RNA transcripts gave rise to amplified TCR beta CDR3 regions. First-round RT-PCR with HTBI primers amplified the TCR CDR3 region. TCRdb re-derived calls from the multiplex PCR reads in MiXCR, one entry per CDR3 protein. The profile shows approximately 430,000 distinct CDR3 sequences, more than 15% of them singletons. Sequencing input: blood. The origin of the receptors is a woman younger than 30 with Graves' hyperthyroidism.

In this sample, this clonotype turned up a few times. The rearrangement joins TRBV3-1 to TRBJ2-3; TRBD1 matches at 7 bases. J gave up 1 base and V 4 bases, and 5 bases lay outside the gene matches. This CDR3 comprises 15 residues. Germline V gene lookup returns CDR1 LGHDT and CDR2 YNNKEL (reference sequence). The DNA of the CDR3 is TGTGCCAGCAGCCGACTGACAGGGCGCACAGATACGCAGTATTTT. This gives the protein CASSRLTGRTDTQYF.

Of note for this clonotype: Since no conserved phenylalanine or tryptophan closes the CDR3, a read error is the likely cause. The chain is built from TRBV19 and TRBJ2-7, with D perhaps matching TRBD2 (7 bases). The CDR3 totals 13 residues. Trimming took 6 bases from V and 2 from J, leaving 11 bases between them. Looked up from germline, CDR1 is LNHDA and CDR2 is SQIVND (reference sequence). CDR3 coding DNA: TGTGCCAGTAGCCCGGGGGGCGCCTACGAGCAGTACCTC. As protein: CASSPGGAYEQYL.

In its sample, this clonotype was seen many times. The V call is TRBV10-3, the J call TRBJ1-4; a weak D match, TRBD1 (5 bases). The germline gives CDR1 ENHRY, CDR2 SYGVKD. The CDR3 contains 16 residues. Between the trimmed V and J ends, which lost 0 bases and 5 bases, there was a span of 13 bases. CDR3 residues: CAISESTPGDNEKLFF. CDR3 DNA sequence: TGTGCCATCAGTGAGTCGACTCCCGGGGACAATGAAAAACTGTTTTTT.

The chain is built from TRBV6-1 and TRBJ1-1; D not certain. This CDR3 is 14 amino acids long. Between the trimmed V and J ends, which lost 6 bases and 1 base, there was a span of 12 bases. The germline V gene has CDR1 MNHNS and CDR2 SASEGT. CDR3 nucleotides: TGTGCCAGCAGGCCGATTTCGGGGAACACTGAAGCTTTCTTT. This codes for CASRPISGNTEAFF.

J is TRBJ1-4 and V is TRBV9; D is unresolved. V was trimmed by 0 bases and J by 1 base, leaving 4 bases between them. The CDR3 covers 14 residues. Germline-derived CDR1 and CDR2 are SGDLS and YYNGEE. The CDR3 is CASSVGRTNEKLFF. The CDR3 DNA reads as TGTGCCAGCAGCGTAGGCAGAACTAATGAAAAACTGTTTTTT.

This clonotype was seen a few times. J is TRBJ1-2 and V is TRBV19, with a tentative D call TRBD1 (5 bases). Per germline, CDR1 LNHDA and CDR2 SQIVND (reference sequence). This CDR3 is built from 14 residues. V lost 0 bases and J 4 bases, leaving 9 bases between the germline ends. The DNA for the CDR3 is TGTGCCAGTAGTATAGATCGGGGGTCCTATGGCTACACCTTC. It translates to CASSIDRGSYGYTF.

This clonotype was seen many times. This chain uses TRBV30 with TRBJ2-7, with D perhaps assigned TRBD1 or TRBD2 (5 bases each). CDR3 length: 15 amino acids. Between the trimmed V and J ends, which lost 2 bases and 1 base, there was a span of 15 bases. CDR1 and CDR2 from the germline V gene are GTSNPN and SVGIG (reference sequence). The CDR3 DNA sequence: TGTGCCTGGAGTCTCTTCGGGGCGGGTTCCTACGAGCAGTACTTC. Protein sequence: CAWSLFGAGSYEQYF.

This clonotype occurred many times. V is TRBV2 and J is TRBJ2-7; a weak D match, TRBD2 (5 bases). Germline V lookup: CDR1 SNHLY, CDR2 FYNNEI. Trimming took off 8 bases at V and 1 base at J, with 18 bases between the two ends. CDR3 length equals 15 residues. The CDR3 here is CASLSSPGVSYEQYF. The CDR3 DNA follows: TGTGCCAGCTTATCGTCCCCCGGGGTTTCCTACGAGCAGTACTTC. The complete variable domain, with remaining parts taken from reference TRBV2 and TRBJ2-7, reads EPEVTQTPSHQVTQMGQEVILRCVPISNHLYFYWYRQILGQKVEFLVSFYNNEISEKSEIFDDQFSVERPDGSNFTLKIRSTKLEDSAMYFCASLSSPGVSYEQYFGPGTRLTVT.

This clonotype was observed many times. The CDR3 DNA reads TGTGCCAGCAGTTCTTCCGGGAGCTCCTACGAGCAGTACTTC. Its translation is CASSSSGSSYEQYF. The chain recombines TRBV19 with TRBJ2-7; perhaps TRBD2 as D (6 bases). Germline V gene lookup returns CDR1 LNHDA and CDR2 SQIVND (reference sequence). This CDR3 is 14 amino acids long. The V end lost 9 bases, the J end lost 0 bases, and 15 bases lay between the germline ends.

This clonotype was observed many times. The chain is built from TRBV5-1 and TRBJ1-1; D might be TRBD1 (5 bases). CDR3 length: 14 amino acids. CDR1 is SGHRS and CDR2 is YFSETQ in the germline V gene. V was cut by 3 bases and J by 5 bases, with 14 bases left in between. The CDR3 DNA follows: TGCGCCAGCAGCTCGGGGCCATCGGGAACTGAAGCTTTCTTT. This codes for CASSSGPSGTEAFF.

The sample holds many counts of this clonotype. This CDR3 is CGCSSGNTIYF. CDR3 sequence (DNA): TGCGGGTGTAGCTCTGGAAACACCATATATTTT. The chain couples TRBV20-1 to TRBJ1-3, with D uncertain. The length of the CDR3 is 11 residues. Per the germline V gene, CDR1 is DFQATT and CDR2 is SNEGSKA (reference sequence).

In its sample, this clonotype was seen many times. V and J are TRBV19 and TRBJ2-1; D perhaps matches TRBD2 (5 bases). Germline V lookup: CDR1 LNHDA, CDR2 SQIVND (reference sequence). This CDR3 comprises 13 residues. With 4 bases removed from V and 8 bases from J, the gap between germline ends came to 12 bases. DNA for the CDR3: TGTGCCAGTAGTAGGTGGGAGCCGTATGAGCAGTTCTTC. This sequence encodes CASSRWEPYEQFF.

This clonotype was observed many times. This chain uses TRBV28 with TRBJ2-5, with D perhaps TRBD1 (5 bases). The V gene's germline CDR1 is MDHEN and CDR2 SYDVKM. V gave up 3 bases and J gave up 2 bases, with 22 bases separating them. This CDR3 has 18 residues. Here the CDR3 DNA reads TGTGCCAGCAGTTTCCCCAACTACAGGACGAGATCACAAGAGACCCAGTACTTC. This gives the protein CASSFPNYRTRSQETQYF.

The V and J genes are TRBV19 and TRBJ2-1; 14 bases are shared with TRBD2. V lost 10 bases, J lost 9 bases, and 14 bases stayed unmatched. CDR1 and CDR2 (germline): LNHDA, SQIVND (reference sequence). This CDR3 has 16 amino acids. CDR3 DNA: TGTGCCAATACTCCACCGGGACTAGCGGGAGAGGGTGAGCAGTTCTTC. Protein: CANTPPGLAGEGEQFF.

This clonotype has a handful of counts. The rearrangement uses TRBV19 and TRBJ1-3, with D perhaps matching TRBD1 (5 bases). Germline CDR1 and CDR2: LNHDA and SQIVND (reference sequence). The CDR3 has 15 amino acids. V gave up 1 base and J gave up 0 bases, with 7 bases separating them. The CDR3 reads CASSIGQRSGNTIYF. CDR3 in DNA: TGTGCCAGTAGTATAGGACAGCGCTCTGGAAACACCATATATTTT.

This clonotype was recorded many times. The CDR3 loop reads CATSDFRNTEAFF. The DNA of the CDR3 is TGTGCCACCAGTGATTTCCGGAACACTGAAGCTTTCTTT. The chain joins TRBV24-1 to TRBJ1-1, with unresolved D. Germline-derived CDR1 and CDR2 are KGHDR and SFDVKD. The V end lost 1 base, the J end lost 1 base, and 3 bases lay between the germline ends. CDR3 length equals 13 residues.

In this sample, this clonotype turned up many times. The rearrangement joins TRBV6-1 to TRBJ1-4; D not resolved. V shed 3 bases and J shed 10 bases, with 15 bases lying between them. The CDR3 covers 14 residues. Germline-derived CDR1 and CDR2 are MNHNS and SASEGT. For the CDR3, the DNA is TGTGCCAGCAGTGACGCCGGGGTCAGTGGAAAACTGTTTTTT. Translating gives CASSDAGVSGKLFF.

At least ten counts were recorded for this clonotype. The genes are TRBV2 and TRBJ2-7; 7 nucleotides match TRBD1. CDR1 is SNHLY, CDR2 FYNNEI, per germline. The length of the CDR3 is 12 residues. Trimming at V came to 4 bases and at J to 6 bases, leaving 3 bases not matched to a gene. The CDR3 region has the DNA TGTGCCAGCAGTGGGGGACAGATCGAGCAGTACTTC. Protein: CASSGGQIEQYF.

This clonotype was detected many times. The CDR3 sequence: CASRGGGKETQYF. DNA of the CDR3: TGTGCCAGCAGGGGGGGTGGAAAGGAGACCCAGTACTTC. The V gene is TRBV28, the J gene TRBJ2-5; perhaps TRBD2 as D (6 bases). Per the germline V gene, CDR1 is MDHEN and CDR2 is SYDVKM. Trimming removed 6 bases at V and 5 bases at J, with 13 bases between. CDR3 size: 13 residues.

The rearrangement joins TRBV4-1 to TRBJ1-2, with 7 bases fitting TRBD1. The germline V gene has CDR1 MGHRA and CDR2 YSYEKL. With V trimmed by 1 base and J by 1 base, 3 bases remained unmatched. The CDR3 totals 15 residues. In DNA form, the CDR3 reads TGCGCCAGCAGCCAAGGGGCAGGGGGTAACTATGGCTACACCTTC. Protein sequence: CASSQGAGGNYGYTF.

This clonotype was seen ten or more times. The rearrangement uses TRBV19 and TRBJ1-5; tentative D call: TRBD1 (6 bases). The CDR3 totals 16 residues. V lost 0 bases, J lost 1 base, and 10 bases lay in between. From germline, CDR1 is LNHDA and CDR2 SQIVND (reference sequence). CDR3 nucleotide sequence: TGTGCCAGTAGTATAGAGGGGGGACAAAGCAATCAGCCCCAGCATTTT. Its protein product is CASSIEGGQSNQPQHF.